These T cell receptor beta chains were read from a single sample in a study of type 1 regulatory T cells. TCRdb recomputed calls from the reads with MiXCR, one row per CDR3 protein. The sample shows approximately 97,000 distinct CDR3 sequences, roughly 31% of them seen only once. Sequenced: CD4+ T cells, either the whole sample or a sorted fraction (not recorded which). The source of these receptors is a human donor in good health. The CDR3 runs from the conserved cysteine through the conserved F or W. Each record gives: J gene, CDR3 length, clone size, V gene, CDR3 protein. Size is stated for part of the rows, as once, few or many counts, or as a class when the clone is expanded.

>TRBJ2-5|13|few|TRBV10-3
CAIRGDGKVTQYF
>TRBJ2-7|19|.|TRBV5-5
CASSLGTPSGLVDPYEQYF
>TRBJ2-5|16|.|TRBV5-4
CASSSPAGGPVKTQYF
>TRBJ2-1|15|few|TRBV11-2
CASSLGGLAGYEQFF
>TRBJ1-1|13|.|TRBV30
CAWISQGNTEAFF
>TRBJ2-5|14|.|TRBV6-2/TRBV6-3
CASSYSGCGETQYF
>TRBJ1-1|16|few|TRBV27
CASSLSGTVTNTEAFF
>TRBJ2-3|16|.|TRBV6-1
CASRRGGLAGTDTQYF
>TRBJ2-3|19|.|TRBV3-1
CASSQDGGASGSFTDTQYF
>TRBJ2-1|15|.|TRBV7-8
CASSPLPGAIDEQFF